These 27 T cell receptor beta chains share one sample of origin, sequenced in a study of blood T cell repertoires in COVID-19. Generated by immunoSEQ multiplex PCR, the TCRdb table keeps only in-frame clones and is missing some. Of hundreds of thousands of clones in the sample, roughly 91% were seen once. What was sequenced was PBMCs or T cells enriched from blood (not recorded which). The origin of the receptors is a woman aged 50 to 65 who had been exposed to COVID-19.

This chain uses TRBV28 with TRBJ1-2; 12 nucleotides line up with TRBD1. This CDR3 has 20 amino acids. Trimming cost V 4 bases and J 3 bases; bases outside gene matches: 18. CDR1 is MDHEN, CDR2 SYDVKM, per germline. The CDR3 sequence is CASSSGQGARKRKSDYGYTF. CDR3 bases: TGTGCCAGCAGTTCGGGACAGGGGGCGAGGAAAAGAAAGTCGGACTATGGCTACACCTTC.

The V call is TRBV29-1, the J call TRBJ1-2; perhaps TRBD1 as D (6 bases). Germline V gene data show CDR1 as SQVTM and CDR2 as ANQGSEA. Trimming left V 4 bases short and J 3 bases short, with 12 bases between. This CDR3 is 13 amino acids long. The DNA for the CDR3 is TGCAGCGTTGGTCACAGGGTTCACTATGGCTACACCTTC. It translates to CSVGHRVHYGYTF.

The chain joins TRBV19 to TRBJ1-1; D ambiguous. With 4 bases removed from V and 4 bases from J, the gap between germline ends came to 10 bases. The CDR3 loop spans 13 amino acids. Germline CDR1 and CDR2: LNHDA and SQIVND (reference sequence). The CDR3 sequence: CASSRSGSTEAFF. In DNA, the CDR3 is TGTGCCAGTAGTAGATCAGGAAGCACTGAAGCTTTCTTT.

This clone was picked up one time. This chain connects TRBV9 to TRBJ2-1, with 10 bases aligning to TRBD2. The germline gives CDR1 SGDLS, CDR2 YYNGEE. This CDR3 comprises 16 residues. With 0 bases clipped from V and 7 bases from J, the junction kept 7 bases outside the gene matches. The CDR3, as DNA: TGTGCCAGCAGCGTAGGGATAGGACTAGCGGTGAATGAGCAGTTCTTC. Protein product: CASSVGIGLAVNEQFF.

There are a few counts of this clone. The V call is TRBV6-4, the J call TRBJ2-1, with 7 bases that match TRBD1. Germline CDR1 MRHNA, CDR2 SNTAGT. The V gene end was trimmed by 5 bases and the J gene end by 9 bases; junction bases not matched to a gene: 13. The CDR3 sequence is 15 residues long. CDR3 in DNA: TGTGCCAGCAGTCCAATTAACAGGGCAGGGGGTGAGCAGTTCTTC. Translated, it gives CASSPINRAGGEQFF.

The chain links TRBV5-5 to TRBJ1-6, with no clear D. CDR3 size: 14 residues. Trimming removed 1 base from V and 5 bases from J, with 7 bases in between. Germline V gene sequence: CDR1 SGHKS, CDR2 YYEKEE (reference sequence). The CDR3 loop is CASSLINNNSPLHF. In DNA, the CDR3 is TGTGCCAGCAGCTTGATAAATAATAATTCACCCCTCCACTTT.

The V and J genes are TRBV6-5 and TRBJ1-5; no clear D. Trimming left V 4 bases short and J 0 bases short, with 7 bases between. The CDR3 loop spans 14 amino acids. Germline lookup yields CDR1 MNHEY and CDR2 SVGAGI. The CDR3 DNA reads TGTGCCAGCAGTTCCCAGAATAGCAATCAGCCCCAGCATTTT. This codes for CASSSQNSNQPQHF.

This clone was seen just once. This chain joins TRBV19 and TRBJ2-6, with 11 nucleotides matching TRBD1. From germline, CDR1 is LNHDA and CDR2 SQIVND (reference sequence). The CDR3 runs 17 residues. V lost 4 bases to trimming and J lost 4 bases; unmatched junction nucleotides: 6. The CDR3 DNA follows: TGTGCCAGTAGTAGCCGGGACAGGGGGTCCGGGGCCAACGTCCTGACTTTC. This gives the protein CASSSRDRGSGANVLTF.

J is TRBJ2-3 and V is TRBV28, with 9 positions matching TRBD2. The CDR3 is made up of 18 amino acids. Trimming cost V 3 bases and J 8 bases; bases outside gene matches: 18. The germline gives CDR1 MDHEN, CDR2 SYDVKM. The CDR3 sequence is CASSFPLAGSALVGTQYF. DNA of the CDR3: TGTGCCAGCAGTTTTCCCCTAGCGGGGAGCGCTTTGGTGGGTACGCAGTATTTT.

This clone was recorded a few times. The chain has TRBV4-2 and TRBJ1-6, with 9 nucleotides matching TRBD1. The CDR3 length is 19 residues. CDR1 is LGHNA, CDR2 YNFKEQ, per germline. With V trimmed by 2 bases and J by 10 bases, 18 bases remained unmatched. The CDR3 loop reads CASSQRRPGQGIIKSPLHF. CDR3 DNA: TGTGCCAGCAGCCAACGTAGGCCAGGACAGGGGATTATTAAGTCACCCCTCCACTTT.

The chain recombines TRBV4-2 with TRBJ2-2, with D perhaps TRBD2 (6 bases). The CDR3 covers 17 residues. Germline-derived CDR1 and CDR2 are LGHNA and YNFKEQ. V lost 0 bases to trimming and J lost 1 base, with 12 bases between them. The CDR3 here is CASSQDLAAMNTGELFF. In DNA form, the CDR3 reads TGTGCCAGCAGCCAAGATTTAGCGGCCATGAACACCGGGGAGCTGTTTTTT.

V gene TRBV4-2 combines with J gene TRBJ2-1, with TRBD2 as a possible D gene (6 bases). The V end lost 1 base, the J end lost 7 bases, and 17 bases lay between the germline ends. The CDR3 is 16 residues long. Germline V gene sequence: CDR1 LGHNA, CDR2 YNFKEQ. The CDR3 loop is CASSQVLARGFNEQFF. CDR3 sequence (DNA): TGTGCCAGCAGCCAAGTTCTGGCGCGGGGTTTTAATGAGCAGTTCTTC.

The gene calls are TRBV13 and TRBJ2-3, with 8 bases fitting TRBD2. With 2 bases clipped from V and 0 bases from J, the junction kept 7 bases outside the gene matches. CDR3 size: 17 residues. Germline V lookup: CDR1 PRHDT, CDR2 FYEKMQ (reference sequence). The CDR3 DNA reads TGTGCCAGCAGCTTAACCCGCGGGGGGAGGAGCACAGATACGCAGTATTTT. Its protein is CASSLTRGGRSTDTQYF. Based on the CDR3 plus reference TRBV13 and TRBJ2-3, the full variable domain is AAGVIQSPRHLIKEKRETATLKCYPIPRHDTVYWYQQGPGQDPQFLISFYEKMQSDKGSIPDRFSAQQFSDYHSELNMSSLELGDSALYFCASSLTRGGRSTDTQYFGPGTRLTVL.

The genes are TRBV10-3 and TRBJ2-1, with D possibly matching TRBD2 (6 bases). The germline V and J ends were trimmed by 6 bases and 3 bases, with 12 bases remaining between them. The CDR3 sequence is 14 residues long. Germline V gene sequence: CDR1 ENHRY, CDR2 SYGVKD. CDR3 loop: CAISAGLFYNEQFF. DNA for the CDR3: TGTGCCATCAGCGCGGGACTGTTCTACAATGAGCAGTTCTTC.

This sequence joins TRBV10-3 and TRBJ2-7, with D hard to call. This CDR3 spans 16 amino acids. The V end lost 0 bases, the J end lost 0 bases, and 12 bases lay between the germline ends. In germline, CDR1 is ENHRY, CDR2 SYGVKD. Here the CDR3 reads CAISESVGDISYEQYF. The CDR3, as DNA: TGTGCCATCAGTGAGTCTGTTGGTGACATCTCCTACGAGCAGTACTTC.

This chain uses TRBV7-8 with TRBJ2-1; 9 nucleotides agree with TRBD2. This CDR3 region has 17 residues. Germline CDR1 is SGHVS and CDR2 is FQNEAQ. V shed 2 bases and J 5 bases; nucleotides not matched to a gene: 10. CDR3 protein: CASSLYFSGGHDNEQFF. In nucleotides, the CDR3 is TGTGCCAGCAGCTTATATTTTAGCGGGGGACACGACAATGAGCAGTTCTTC.

The chain uses TRBV3-1 (or the pseudogene TRBV3-2) and TRBJ2-7; 7 nucleotides match TRBD2. V lost 1 base and J lost 6; bases outside the gene matches: 3. The CDR3 is 13 amino acids. Germline V lookup: CDR1 LGHDT, CDR2 YNNKEL (reference sequence). The CDR3: CASSQGRGVEQYF. CDR3 in DNA: TGTGCCAGCAGCCAAGGCCGGGGGGTCGAGCAGTACTTC.

The chain couples TRBV12-3 or TRBV12-4 to TRBJ1-6; tentatively, D is TRBD1 (6 bases). The CDR3 contains 11 residues. V lost 5 bases, J lost 13 bases, and 9 bases lay in between. In DNA, the CDR3 is TGTGCCAGCAGTAGGGGGGGCCCCCTCCACTTT. This translates into CASSRGGPLHF.

The V call is TRBV11-2, the J call TRBJ1-2, with 8 bases matching TRBD1. The V gene end was trimmed by 3 bases and the J gene end by 7 bases; junction bases not matched to a gene: 4. The germline gives CDR1 SGHAT, CDR2 FQNNGV. This CDR3 contains 13 residues. The CDR3 DNA is TGTGCCAGCAGCTTGACAGGGGTCGGTGGCTACACCTTC. Amino acid sequence: CASSLTGVGGYTF. The whole variable domain, filled in from reference TRBV11-2 and TRBJ1-2, reads EAGVAQSPRYKIIEKRQSVAFWCNPISGHATLYWYQQILGQGPKLLIQFQNNGVVDDSQLPKDRFSAERLKGVDSTLKIQPAKLEDSAVYLCASSLTGVGGYTFGSGTRLTVV.

The V and J genes are TRBV27 and TRBJ1-5; 7 bases fit TRBD1. J lost 6 bases, V lost 3 bases, and 8 bases had no gene match. The germline V gene encodes CDR1 MNHEY and CDR2 SMNVEV (reference sequence). The CDR3 length is 15 residues. The CDR3 nucleotides read TGTGCCAGCAGTTTGACAGGGATGGGAGTTCAGCCCCAGCATTTT. Protein product: CASSLTGMGVQPQHF.

V and J are TRBV19 and TRBJ1-2; 7 nucleotides match TRBD1. Germline V gives CDR1 LNHDA, CDR2 SQIVND (reference sequence). The J segment lost 1 base and the V segment lost 6 bases, leaving 11 bases of the junction unmatched. This CDR3 region has 16 residues. In DNA form, the CDR3 reads TGTGCCAGTAGGCTACAAGGGACAGACCTTAACTATGGCTACACCTTC. This translates into CASRLQGTDLNYGYTF.

This chain uses TRBV3-1 (or the pseudogene TRBV3-2) with TRBJ2-7; possible D gene TRBD2, 6 bases. Germline CDR1 is LGHDT and CDR2 is YNNKEL (reference sequence). This CDR3 has 15 residues. Trimming took off 4 bases at V and 3 bases at J, with 16 bases between the two ends. The DNA for the CDR3 is TGTGCCAGCAGCCGGGGAGGCAGGAGGTACTACGAGCAGTACTTC. Translated, it gives CASSRGGRRYYEQYF.

J is TRBJ1-1 and V is TRBV5-6; D gene unclear. The CDR3 consists of 13 residues. Germline-derived CDR1 and CDR2 are SGHDT and YYEEEE. V was cut by 0 bases and J by 7 bases, with 10 bases left in between. The DNA for the CDR3 is TGTGCCAGCAGCTTGGCCGGCGCGGGTGAAGCTTTCTTT. Encoded protein: CASSLAGAGEAFF.

The chain links TRBV19 to TRBJ1-2; 8 nucleotides match TRBD1. V was clipped by 5 bases and J by 5 bases; unmatched bases: 10. CDR3 length equals 15 residues. In germline, CDR1 is LNHDA, CDR2 SQIVND (reference sequence). This CDR3 reads CASSAAGGAWYGYTF. The CDR3 nucleotides read TGTGCCAGTAGTGCAGCAGGGGGCGCATGGTATGGCTACACCTTC.

This clone was counted a few times. V usage is TRBV7-2 and J usage is TRBJ1-6; 8 nucleotides agree with TRBD1. The CDR3 has 18 residues. Trimming took 2 bases from V and 0 from J; bases not matched to a gene: 6. The V gene's germline CDR1 is SGHTA and CDR2 FQGNSA. In nucleotides, the CDR3 is TGTGCCAGCAGCTTACCACGACAGGGGAGCTCCTATAATTCACCCCTCCACTTT. Its protein product is CASSLPRQGSSYNSPLHF.

For this clone: The sample contains more than one DNA sequence encoding this CDR3. The chain has TRBV4-1 and TRBJ2-3; the match to TRBD2 covers 7 bases. The CDR3 contains 15 residues. V shed 0 bases, J shed 3 bases, and the junction held 3 bases outside the gene matches. CDR1 is MGHRA, CDR2 YSYEKL, per germline. In nucleotides, the CDR3 is TGCGCCAGCAGCCAAGATGGGGGGGGTACAGATACGCAGTATTTT. Translating it yields CASSQDGGGTDTQYF.

CDR3 DNA sequence: TGCAGCGTGAGTGTAACGAACACTGAAGCTTTCTTT. This encodes CSVSVTNTEAFF. The J gene is TRBJ1-1, the V gene TRBV29-1, with D unresolved. Germline lookup yields CDR1 SQVTM and CDR2 ANQGSEA. The CDR3 covers 12 residues. Trimming shortened V by 6 bases and J by 1 base, and 9 bases separated the two germline ends.